The clone carrying this T cell receptor beta chain came up a few times. The data were taken from a study of cytomegalovirus exposure and HLA in healthy donors. There are 15 residues in the CDR3. V shed 4 bases and J shed 1 base, with 12 bases lying between them. The germline CDR1 and CDR2 sequences are SGHTS and YDEGEE. This PCR relied on a set of 60 Vbeta primers and 13 Jbeta primers. The method was immunoSEQ multiplex PCR; TCRdb's version includes in-frame clones alone and lacks a portion of them. Of 80,000 to 100,000 clones listed, around 67% were seen once; the top ten hold about 2.5%. This chain connects TRBV5-8 to TRBJ2-1, with D tentatively TRBD1 (6 bases). Sequencing used PBMCs. The sequence derives from a man aged 45-60 years in good health and CMV-seronegative. The DNA for the CDR3 is TGTGCCAGCAGCCTTGGACAGAATTCCTACAATGAGCAGTTCTTC. It encodes CASSLGQNSYNEQFF.